This T cell receptor (beta chain) comes out of a study of blood T cell repertoires in COVID-19. Study information: Samples taken during acute and convalescent COVID-19 were collected in the United States, Italy and Spain. The cDNA or gDNA used as material had been derived from T cells, B-cell-depleted T cells, or PBMCs.

In the study's own analysis: Quantification of nucleated cells was approximated via reference gene primer amplification. Clones were sequenced by immunoSEQ multiplex PCR, and TCRdb holds only the in-frame ones, with some missing. That table supplies the V and J calls and clone size; D and trimming were determined from the DNA. The sample holds under 150,000 clones, roughly 79% seen once. Trimming shortened V by 5 bases and J by 1 base, and 11 bases separated the two germline ends. The CDR3 loop spans 14 amino acids. Germline CDR1 reads SGHAT; CDR2 reads FQDESV (reference sequence). Sequencing was carried out using peripheral blood. This rearrangement joins TRBV11-1 to TRBJ1-1; D is unclear. The TCR sequence derives from a human donor in a cohort sampled during active COVID-19. The CDR3 loop is CASSNYWSNTEAFF. The CDR3, as DNA: TGTGCCAGCAGCAACTACTGGTCGAACACTGAAGCTTTCTTT. The full variable domain, with the rest looked up from reference TRBV11-1 and TRBJ1-1, is EAEVAQSPRYKITEKSQAVAFWCDPISGHATLYWYRQILGQGPELLVQFQDESVVDDSQLPKDRFSAERLKGVDSTLKIQPAELGDSAMYLCASSNYWSNTEAFFGQGTRLTVV.